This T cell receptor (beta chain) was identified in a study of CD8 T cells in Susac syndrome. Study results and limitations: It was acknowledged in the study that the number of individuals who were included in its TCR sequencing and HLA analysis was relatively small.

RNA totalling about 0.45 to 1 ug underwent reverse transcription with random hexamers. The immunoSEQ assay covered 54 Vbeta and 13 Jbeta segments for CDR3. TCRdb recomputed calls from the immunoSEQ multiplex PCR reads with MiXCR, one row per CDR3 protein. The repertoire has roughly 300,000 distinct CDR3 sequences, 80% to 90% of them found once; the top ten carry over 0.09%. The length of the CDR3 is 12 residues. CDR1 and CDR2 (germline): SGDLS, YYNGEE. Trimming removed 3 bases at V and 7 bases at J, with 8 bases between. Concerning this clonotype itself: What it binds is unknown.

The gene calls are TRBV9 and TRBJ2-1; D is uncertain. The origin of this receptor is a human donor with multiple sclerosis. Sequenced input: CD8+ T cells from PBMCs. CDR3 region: CASSARHNEQFF. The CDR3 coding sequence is TGTGCCAGCAGCGCCCGACATAATGAGCAGTTCTTC. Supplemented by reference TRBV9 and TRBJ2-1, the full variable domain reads DSGVTQTPKHLITATGQRVTLRCSPRSGDLSVYWYQQSLDQGLQFLIQYYNGEERAKGNILERFSAQQFPDLHSELNLSSLELGDSALYFCASSARHNEQFFGPGTRLTVL.